A selection of T cell receptor beta chains follows, all from one sample in a study of blood T cells in healthy people across ages. TCRdb fed the 5' RACE reads into MiXCR, producing one record per CDR3 protein. Of 800,000 or so distinct CDR3 sequences listed, 25% are singletons. A further study also used this sample, focusing on T cells of mothers and their children.

The sample comprised blood. The receptor set was obtained from a boy younger than 18 in good health. The CDR3 runs from the conserved cysteine through the conserved F or W. Each record gives: clone size, D gene, CDR3 length, J gene, V gene, CDR3 DNA, CDR3 protein. A D gene is named only where the DNA matches it firmly. The size field is filled for only some rows; it gives once, few, many or a size class.

NA,NA,18,TRBJ2-5,TRBV24-1,TGTGCCACCAGTGACAGATTACGCGGCGGAGGCGGCCAAGAGACCCAGTACTTC,CATSDRLRGGGGQETQYF
few,NA,15,TRBJ1-2,TRBV4-2,TGTGCCAGCAGTCCTGAGACGGGATCTAACTATGGCTACACCTTC,CASSPETGSNYGYTF
NA,NA,15,TRBJ2-3,TRBV7-3,TGTGCCAGCAGCGCCGGCGGGTCCCGCACAGATACGCAGTATTTT,CASSAGGSRTDTQYF
NA,NA,17,TRBJ2-6,TRBV5-1,TGCGCCAGCAGCTTGGGTCTGGAAAGCTCTGGGGCCAACGTCCTGACTTTC,CASSLGLESSGANVLTF
few,NA,12,TRBJ2-3,TRBV2,TGTGCCAGCAGTGAATCACCAGATACGCAGTATTTT,CASSESPDTQYF
NA,NA,15,TRBJ2-2,TRBV29-1,TGCAGCGCAATGGGAAGGCAGTCGAACACCGGGGAGCTGTTTTTT,CSAMGRQSNTGELFF
NA,NA,16,TRBJ1-3,TRBV6-6,TGTGCCAGCACCCCAGGCGGGACACACTCTGGAAACACCATATATTTT,CASTPGGTHSGNTIYF
few,NA,13,TRBJ2-3,TRBV6-6,TGTGCCAGCAGTTATTCGGCGACAGATACGCAGTATTTT,CASSYSATDTQYF
NA,TRBD2,17,TRBJ2-1,TRBV5-1,TGCGCCAGCAGCTTGAGTTATAGGCTAGCGGGGGCAAATGAGCAGTTCTTC,CASSLSYRLAGANEQFF
few,NA,15,TRBJ1-1,TRBV7-6,TGTGCCAGCAGCCGACCCGCCTTCTTGAACACTGAAGCTTTCTTT,CASSRPAFLNTEAFF
NA,NA,13,TRBJ1-2,TRBV13,TGTGCCAGCGCGCCTGGGTTGACGGGCGGCTACACCTTC,CASAPGLTGGYTF
NA,TRBD1,14,TRBJ1-1,TRBV29-1,TGCAGCGTTGAGCTACCGGGACAGCGTTTTGAAGCTTTCTTT,CSVELPGQRFEAFF
NA,NA,15,TRBJ1-1,TRBV27,TGTGCCAGCAGTACTCCGGCAGGCATGAACACTGAAGCTTTCTTT,CASSTPAGMNTEAFF
few,NA,15,TRBJ2-3,TRBV7-9,TGTGCCAGCAGCCCCCAGGGCTCTAGCACAGATACGCAGTATTTT,CASSPQGSSTDTQYF
NA,NA,12,TRBJ2-1,TRBV10-2,TGCGCCAGCAGTGAGGCGCTAGCCATCTTCTTCTTC,CASSEALAIFFF
NA,TRBD2,14,TRBJ2-7,TRBV20-1,TGCAGTGCTAGAGATCTGGGAGGGGCCTACGAGCAGTACTTC,CSARDLGGAYEQYF
NA,NA,12,TRBJ2-3,TRBV12-3/TRBV12-4,TGTGCCAGCAGCCGGGCGGGGGATACGCAGTATTTT,CASSRAGDTQYF
NA,NA,15,TRBJ2-3,TRBV15,TGTGCCACCAGCAGAAAGGGGGTCGGTTCAGATACGCAGTATTTT,CATSRKGVGSDTQYF
few,TRBD2,17,TRBJ2-1,TRBV4-3,TGCGCCAGCAGCCAAGATCCCACTAGCGGGAGTGGCAATGAGCAGTTCTTC,CASSQDPTSGSGNEQFF
NA,NA,15,TRBJ2-7,TRBV7-9,TGTGCCAGCAGCAATCCGACAGGCTTCTCCTACGAGCAGTACTTC,CASSNPTGFSYEQYF
few,NA,14,TRBJ2-7,TRBV7-2,TGTGCCAGCAGCTTCCTTCGTGGGGTCTACGAGCAGTACTTC,CASSFLRGVYEQYF
few,NA,15,TRBJ2-1,TRBV29-1,TGCAGCGTTAAGGAGGGTCTGGGCTCCTACAATGAGCAGTTCTTC,CSVKEGLGSYNEQFF
NA,NA,14,TRBJ2-7,TRBV5-1,TGCGCCAGCAGCTCTCAACAGGGTTATGGCGAGCAGTACTTC,CASSSQQGYGEQYF
few,NA,14,TRBJ1-4,TRBV20-1,TGCAGTGCTAGTAGACCTGGCCTTAATGAAAAACTGTTTTTT,CSASRPGLNEKLFF
NA,NA,13,TRBJ2-5,TRBV6-2/TRBV6-3,TGTGCCAGCACCGGGACCGAGCAAGAGACCCAGTACTTC,CASTGTEQETQYF
few,TRBD2,18,TRBJ2-5,TRBV15,TGTGCCACCAGCGGAGGGACTAGCGGGATTAAGTACCAAGAGACCCAGTACTTC,CATSGGTSGIKYQETQYF
NA,TRBD1,14,TRBJ2-2,TRBV7-9,TGTGCCAGCAACCCGACAGGGGGAACCGGGGAGCTGTTTTTT,CASNPTGGTGELFF
few,NA,16,TRBJ2-1,TRBV5-1,TGCGCCAGCACCCACGGGTCACCAAGCTCCTACAATGAGCAGTTCTTC,CASTHGSPSSYNEQFF
NA,NA,13,TRBJ2-1,TRBV28,TGTGCCACCCACGCGGGATCCAACAATGAGCAGTTCTTC,CATHAGSNNEQFF
few,TRBD2,16,TRBJ2-5,TRBV2,TGTGCCAGCAGAAGTAAAAGTCGGGGGGTTGCAGAGACCCAGTACTTC,CASRSKSRGVAETQYF
few,NA,14,TRBJ1-1,TRBV5-1,TGCGCCAGCAGCGCAATCACGGACAGCACTGAAGCTTTCTTT,CASSAITDSTEAFF
NA,NA,17,TRBJ1-4,TRBV7-9,TGTGCCAGCAGCCAGGCGGGGAGACGTTCAACTAATGAAAAACTGTTTTTT,CASSQAGRRSTNEKLFF
many,TRBD2,15,TRBJ2-1,TRBV9,TGTGCCAGCAGCGTCCTAGCGGGGGGGTACAATGAGCAGTTCTTC,CASSVLAGGYNEQFF
few,TRBD1,14,TRBJ1-6,TRBV4-2,TGTGCCAGCAGCCGGGACAGCCTGCGTTTAACCCTCCACTTT,CASSRDSLRLTLHF
NA,TRBD1,16,TRBJ2-3,TRBV7-7,TGTGCTAGCAGCGAGCTAACAGGGGGCGGCACAGATACGCAGTATTTT,CASSELTGGGTDTQYF
NA,TRBD1,14,TRBJ2-7,TRBV15,TGTGCCACCAGCAGAGATGTAGGGGGCCGGGAGCAGTACTTC,CATSRDVGGREQYF